This TCR beta chain stems from a study of T cell repertoires in cytomegalovirus infection. As for the study in general: CMV infection together with matching HLA type was indicated by public TCR beta signatures.

This clonotype occurred a few times. As yet, its antigen is unknown. Study conclusions and caveats: It was HLA-C-restricted CMV-specific TCR beta clonotypes that dominated the response ex vivo. Totalled public TCR beta family frequency picked out people who carried CMV plus the relevant HLA.

MiXCR, applied by TCRdb to the reads, yields one record per CDR3 protein. The sample contains 510,000 or so distinct CDR3 sequences, roughly 29% of which appear only once. Sequencing input: PBMCs. The receptor comes from a human donor in good health (CMV status not recorded). Some clones in this sample may be carry-over from other donors' samples.

The CDR3 coding sequence is TGCGCCAGCAGCCAGCAGGTGGTCTCTGGAAACACCATATATTTT. Translation gives CASSQQVVSGNTIYF. The chain joins TRBV4-1 to TRBJ1-3; D unclear. The CDR3 runs to 15 residues. V dropped 3 bases and J dropped 0 bases, with 9 bases sitting between them. The germline CDR1 and CDR2 sequences are MGHRA and YSYEKL.